This passage covers 28 T cell receptor beta chains from one sample sequenced in a study of early T cells in non-severe SARS-CoV-2 infection. MiXCR, run by TCRdb on the 5' RACE reads, gives a single entry per CDR3 protein. The sample includes about 100,000 distinct CDR3 sequences, around 13% of them seen just once. Sequencing was carried out using whole blood. The receptors here all came from an adult who was a healthcare worker with PCR-confirmed SARS-CoV-2 infection or an uninfected control (not recorded which).

The rearrangement uses TRBV7-9 and TRBJ2-5; D gene ambiguous. V was clipped by 2 bases and J by 4 bases, with 8 bases between them. The CDR3 is made up of 13 amino acids. The V gene's germline CDR1 is SEHNR and CDR2 FQNEAQ (reference sequence). CDR3 loop: CASSLKPGETQYF. The CDR3 DNA reads as TGTGCCAGCAGCTTAAAGCCCGGAGAGACCCAGTACTTC.

This clonotype was observed a few times. V usage is TRBV3-1 and J usage is TRBJ2-4, with D uncertain. The CDR3 loop spans 14 amino acids. The ends were cut back, 0 bases at V and 2 bases at J, with 5 bases in the middle. Looked up from germline, CDR1 is LGHDT and CDR2 is YNNKEL (reference sequence). CDR3 bases: TGTGCCAGCAGCCAAGAGGATACCAAAAACATTCAGTACTTC. Amino acids: CASSQEDTKNIQYF.

The chain employs TRBV19 and TRBJ1-5; D is uncertain. CDR3 length equals 12 residues. Trimming left V 7 bases short and J 3 bases short, with 7 bases between. Germline V CDR1 and CDR2: LNHDA, SQIVND (reference sequence). The CDR3 reads CASNPNNQPQHF. The CDR3 DNA reads TGTGCCAGTAACCCCAACAATCAGCCCCAGCATTTT.

In this sample, this clonotype turned up many times. The germline gene is not matched at one end of the junction; a read error may be the cause. This rearrangement joins TRBV29-1 to TRBJ2-3; TRBD1 or TRBD2 may be the D gene (6 bases each). Germline CDR1 is SQVTM and CDR2 is ANQGSEA. CDR3 length equals 13 residues. CDR3 bases: TGCAGCGCCCGACCCGGGGGCACGGATACGCAGTATTTT. This sequence encodes CSARPGGTDTQYF.

This clonotype has a handful of counts. The V and J genes are TRBV11-2 and TRBJ2-1; possible D gene TRBD1, 6 bases. Germline V gene sequence: CDR1 SGHAT, CDR2 FQNNGV. Trimming cost V 5 bases and J 9 bases, with 26 bases left between them. The CDR3 runs to 17 residues. The CDR3 spells CASSHRGSQGRYSEQFF. The CDR3 nucleotides are TGTGCCAGCAGCCATCGAGGGAGCCAGGGGAGATATAGTGAGCAGTTCTTC.

The chain is built from TRBV29-1 and TRBJ1-1; no firm D call. Per the germline V gene, CDR1 is SQVTM and CDR2 is ANQGSEA. This CDR3 has 13 residues. Between the trimmed V and J ends, which lost 3 bases and 1 base, there was a span of 9 bases. CDR3 residues: CSVDGHQNTEAFF. CDR3 sequence (DNA): TGCAGCGTTGATGGGCACCAGAACACTGAAGCTTTCTTT.

This clonotype was picked up a small number of times. The CDR3 reads CASSPQGGSYGYTF. In nucleotides, the CDR3 is TGTGCCAGCAGCCCTCAAGGCGGTTCCTATGGCTACACCTTC. V gene TRBV7-2 combines with J gene TRBJ1-2; D gene ambiguous. This CDR3 has 14 residues. Per germline, CDR1 SGHTA and CDR2 FQGNSA. Deletions cut 5 bases from V and 4 bases from J, with 14 bases between.

The chain is built from TRBV28 and TRBJ1-1; D call uncertain. Trimming took 5 bases from V and 7 from J, leaving 14 bases between them. CDR1 and CDR2 from the germline V gene are MDHEN and SYDVKM. The CDR3 runs to 13 residues. The CDR3, as DNA: TGTGCCAGCAGTACCCCTCTACAGCGTGAAGCTTTCTTT. Protein sequence: CASSTPLQREAFF.

The chain is built from TRBV7-2 and TRBJ2-7; D call uncertain. Trimming took 5 bases from V and 7 from J, leaving 18 bases between them. Germline loops: CDR1 SGHTA, CDR2 FQGNSA. CDR3 length equals 14 residues. CDR3 region: CASSPWWGTREQYF. CDR3 DNA: TGTGCCAGCAGCCCTTGGTGGGGTACGAGAGAGCAGTACTTC.

This clonotype was detected a few times. The chain carries TRBV20-1 and TRBJ1-4; D perhaps matches TRBD1 (5 bases). V was pared by 3 bases and J by 0 bases, with 8 bases between. The CDR3 runs 14 residues. In germline, CDR1 is DFQATT, CDR2 SNEGSKA (reference sequence). Written as DNA, the CDR3 is TGCAGTGCTAGCGAGGGGTCAACTAATGAAAAACTGTTTTTT. This translates into CSASEGSTNEKLFF.

J is TRBJ1-3 and V is TRBV5-1, with TRBD1 as a possible D gene (5 bases). Germline assignment: CDR1 SGHRS and CDR2 YFSETQ. V lost 4 bases to trimming and J lost 0 bases, with 17 bases between them. The CDR3 length is 17 residues. The CDR3 region has the DNA TGCGCCAGCAGCCCACTCCGGGACGGGAGCTCTGGAAACACCATATATTTT. Translation: CASSPLRDGSSGNTIYF.

This clonotype was picked up many times. This CDR3 reads CASRAQGNMNTEAFF. DNA of the CDR3: TGTGCCAGCAGGGCGCAGGGGAACATGAACACTGAAGCTTTCTTT. This chain joins TRBV7-3 and TRBJ1-1, with a weak D call TRBD1 (6 bases). CDR3 length: 15 residues. Between the trimmed V and J ends, which lost 6 bases and 0 bases, there was a span of 14 bases. CDR1 is SGHTA and CDR2 is FQGTGA in the germline V gene. Full variable domain (missing parts from reference TRBV7-3 and TRBJ1-1): GAGVSQTPSNKVTEKGKYVELRCDPISGHTALYWYRQSLGQGPEFLIYFQGTGAADDSGLPNDRFFAVRPEGSVSTLKIQRTERGDSAVYLCASRAQGNMNTEAFFGQGTRLTVV.

This clonotype was observed at least ten times. The chain couples TRBV4-2 to TRBJ1-1; 7 nucleotides align to TRBD1. Germline V gene sequence: CDR1 LGHNA, CDR2 YNFKEQ. V trimming: 5 bases; J trimming: 0 bases; junction bases outside the gene matches: 9. The CDR3 contains 16 residues. CDR3 nucleotides: TGTGCCAGCAGCTATCCGGGACAGAAGATGAACACTGAAGCTTTCTTT. Amino acids: CASSYPGQKMNTEAFF.

As to this clonotype: This clone may be a read error of a much larger clone one base away. The chain combines TRBV5-4 with TRBJ1-1; no reliable D call. V shed 0 bases and J shed 5 bases, with 11 bases lying between them. CDR3 length: 14 residues. Germline loops: CDR1 SGHNT, CDR2 YYREEE (reference sequence). The CDR3 sequence: CASSLDMGGTEAFF. DNA for the CDR3: TGTGCCAGCAGCTTGGACATGGGCGGGACTGAAGCTTTCTTT.

This clonotype was found a few times. This chain's CDR3 is CATLSGTGGNTEAFF. The CDR3 region has the DNA TGTGCCACCCTATCTGGGACGGGGGGGAACACTGAAGCTTTCTTT. The chain is built from TRBV10-3 and TRBJ1-1; possible D gene TRBD1, 5 bases. The CDR3 spans 15 residues. Trimming cost V 10 bases and J 1 base, with 19 bases left between them. Germline assignment: CDR1 ENHRY and CDR2 SYGVKD.

This clonotype occurred a few times. The chain recombines TRBV20-1 with TRBJ2-1, with no clear D. The CDR3 is 14 residues long. The germline V gene encodes CDR1 DFQATT and CDR2 SNEGSKA (reference sequence). Trimming shortened V by 6 bases and J by 6 bases, and 18 bases separated the two germline ends. The DNA of the CDR3 is TGCAGTGCCCTCCATAGGGAAACCGGCAATGAGCAGTTCTTC. Amino acid sequence: CSALHRETGNEQFF.

The chain combines TRBV5-4 with TRBJ2-7; 10 nucleotides agree with TRBD2. V shed 3 bases, J shed 0 bases, and the junction held 3 bases outside the gene matches. Germline-derived CDR1 and CDR2 are SGHNT and YYREEE (reference sequence). The CDR3 is 15 amino acids. The CDR3 DNA sequence: TGTGCCAGCAGCTCCCAGCGGGGGGGCTCCTACGAGCAGTACTTC. Protein product: CASSSQRGGSYEQYF.

This clonotype was recorded at least ten times. In nucleotides, the CDR3 is TGTGCCAGCAGCCAAGTAGGTCCAGGACAGGGGCACGAGCAGTACTTC. As protein: CASSQVGPGQGHEQYF. J is TRBJ2-7 and V is TRBV4-2; the match to TRBD1 covers 9 bases. The CDR3 totals 16 residues. The V gene end was trimmed by 1 base and the J gene end by 5 bases; junction bases not matched to a gene: 9. The germline CDR1 and CDR2 sequences are LGHNA and YNFKEQ.

This clonotype has a count of ten or more. As DNA, the CDR3 is TGTGCCAGCAGCCCCGGGACAGGACGGACCGGGGAGCTGTTTTTT. Its protein is CASSPGTGRTGELFF. The chain links TRBV7-6 to TRBJ2-2; 8 nucleotides agree with TRBD1. The CDR3 extends over 15 amino acids. J was trimmed by 5 bases and V by 5 bases; bases with no gene match: 7. The V gene's germline CDR1 is SGHVS and CDR2 FNYEAQ. The whole variable domain, remainder taken from reference TRBV7-6 and TRBJ2-2, is GAGVSQSPRYKVTKRGQDVALRCDPISGHVSLYWYRQALGQGPEFLTYFNYEAQQDKSGLPNDRFSAERPEGSISTLTIQRTEQRDSAMYRCASSPGTGRTGELFFGEGSRLTVL.

J is TRBJ2-1 and V is TRBV12-3 or TRBV12-4, with D uncertain. Trimming pared 2 bases from V and 7 bases from J, leaving 9 bases between. There are 13 residues in the CDR3. The CDR3 DNA sequence: TGTGCCAGCAGTTTATTTGAAGGGAATGAGCAGTTCTTC. Translated, it gives CASSLFEGNEQFF.

This clonotype has only a few counts. The chain uses TRBV20-1 and TRBJ1-1; D is possibly TRBD1 (6 bases). This CDR3 is 14 amino acids long. V lost 3 bases and J lost 7, with 18 bases in between. The germline CDR1 and CDR2 sequences are DFQATT and SNEGSKA (reference sequence). The CDR3 is CSASKGGVLLEAFF. In DNA, the CDR3 is TGCAGTGCTAGCAAAGGGGGGGTGCTCCTTGAAGCTTTCTTT.

This clonotype was detected only once. The genes are TRBV7-2 and TRBJ2-7; 8 bases are a match to TRBD1. Trimming took 3 bases from V and 6 from J; bases not matched to a gene: 4. Germline V gene sequence: CDR1 SGHTA, CDR2 FQGNSA. This CDR3 has 13 amino acids. CDR3 DNA sequence: TGTGCCAGCAGCTTCGGACAGGGCCGCGAGCAGTACTTC. Protein sequence: CASSFGQGREQYF.

This clonotype was observed many times. The chain carries TRBV7-6 and TRBJ2-3; tentatively, D is TRBD1 or TRBD2 (6 bases each). The germline CDR1 and CDR2 sequences are SGHVS and FNYEAQ. V gave up 1 base and J gave up 1 base, with 9 bases separating them. The CDR3 has 15 residues. The CDR3 bases are TGTGCCAGCAGCTTAGTCGGGGGCGGCACAGATACGCAGTATTTT. Amino acids: CASSLVGGGTDTQYF.

The sample holds many counts of this clonotype. V and J are TRBV27 and TRBJ1-2; D ambiguous. From germline, CDR1 is MNHEY and CDR2 SMNVEV (reference sequence). Between the trimmed V and J ends, which lost 6 bases and 0 bases, there was a span of 23 bases. The CDR3 sequence is 18 residues long. CDR3 sequence: CASRNARPAVQANYGYTF. The CDR3, as DNA: TGTGCCAGCAGAAACGCTCGGCCAGCCGTACAAGCTAACTATGGCTACACCTTC.

The sample holds many counts of this clonotype. The chain joins TRBV6-6 to TRBJ2-7; D remains unclear. Trimming took off 6 bases at V and 2 bases at J, with 5 bases between the two ends. The CDR3 has 11 amino acids. The germline CDR1 and CDR2 sequences are MNHNY and SVGAGI (reference sequence). This chain's CDR3 is CASSSPYEQYF. The CDR3 DNA reads TGTGCCAGCAGCTCCCCCTACGAGCAGTACTTC.

This clonotype was observed a few times. A read error may account for a junction end that differs from germline. V is TRBV11-2 and J is TRBJ1-6, with D tentatively TRBD1 (5 bases). The CDR3 extends over 15 amino acids. From germline, CDR1 is SGHAT and CDR2 FQNNGV. CDR3 DNA sequence: TGTGCCAGCACCTTAAATCCTAGCCAGGGTTCACCCCTCCACTTT. Translation gives CASTLNPSQGSPLHF.

The V gene is TRBV6-5, the J gene TRBJ1-1, with D unresolved. Trimming left V 4 bases short and J 1 base short, with 10 bases between. The CDR3 is 14 amino acids. Germline CDR1 reads MNHEY; CDR2 reads SVGAGI. CDR3 amino acids: CASSSHTPNTEAFF. The CDR3 DNA sequence: TGTGCCAGCAGTTCACACACACCGAACACTGAAGCTTTCTTT.

The chain is built from TRBV11-3 and TRBJ2-1, with TRBD1 identical over 10 bases. The junction had 7 bases not matched to a gene; V was cut back by 5 bases and J by 6 bases. Germline V gene lookup returns CDR1 SGHNT and CDR2 YENEEA. CDR3 length: 15 residues. The CDR3 nucleotides are TGTGCCAGCAGCCCTAGACAGGGGGCGGTCAATGAGCAGTTCTTC. Amino acid sequence: CASSPRQGAVNEQFF.